This TCR beta chain was identified in a study of cytomegalovirus exposure and HLA in healthy donors (dated 2017 in TCRdb). Regarding the study in general: A later analysis indicated that the roughly 120 validation repertoires were generated on the platform also employed for the approximately 670 repertoires of the first cohort. The study was designed to test whether signatures of past pathogen exposure could be identified by cataloging public T cell receptors. Besides the first cohort of roughly 640 subjects, a separate validation cohort made up of some 110 different subjects was used. To predict cytomegalovirus infection status, the study combined high-throughput TCR immunosequencing, statistical association of individual TCRs with disease status, and machine learning. What the study reported, not specific to this receptor: Most TCR sequences were observed very rarely across donors, whereas some public TCRs were present in many individuals. The classifier was reported to diagnose cytomegalovirus status with high specificity and sensitivity in both the original and validation cohorts. Subsequent analysis determined that TCRs grouped into clusters in the first cohort also showed a tendency toward co-occurrence across the 120 or so validation repertoires, and 94% of cluster scores exceeded 0. A total of about 180 TCR beta chains were listed by the study as associated with cytomegalovirus. A later analysis lacked HLA typing for the validation cohort, so it scored co-occurrence in that cohort across all 110 or so repertoires. The authors suggested that the approach could potentially be generalized to other disease states and immunological phenotypes. A few of the identified cytomegalovirus-associated TCR beta chains were confirmed in vitro to be specific for cytomegalovirus antigens.

This clone was observed a handful of times. Its antigen remains unidentified. No much larger clone exists at a distance of one base, and base qualities are not known. The library was made by the immunoSEQ multiplex PCR assay. The original pipeline was this. A statistical classification framework was built to diagnose cytomegalovirus status from the catalog of TCR beta chain sequences. TCRdb holds this immuneACCESS table with in-frame rearrangements only. Some clones are missing; in checked studies, unresolved V genes explain under half, and the rest has no known cause. D and trimming come from the DNA, and the V and J calls and clone size come from that table. For this sample there are more than 85,000 clones; roughly 92% appear just once. Jointly, the top ten make up around 1.1% of the sample. Inclusive of the bounding cysteine and phenylalanine, the CDR3 is 11 residues long. The read is trimmed to its CDR3 DNA, 33 bases read in frame from base 1. CDR1 and CDR2, looked up from the germline V gene, are SGHTA and FQGNSA. Relative to germline, V is 3 bases shorter and J is 5 bases shorter, with 5 bases between their ends.

Donors formed part of the validation cohort, which comprised 120 subjects and was distinct from the first cohort of several hundred subjects. The sequence is built from TRBV7-2 and TRBJ2-7; the D gene is not confidently resolved. Sequenced sample: PBMCs. The source is a woman aged 25 to 39 in good health and CMV-seropositive. The CDR3 region: CASSFANEQYF. In nucleotides, the sequence is TGTGCCAGCAGCTTCGCGAACGAGCAGTACTTC.